The T cell receptor beta chain under discussion was sequenced for a study of blood T cell repertoires in COVID-19. Study-wide background: Whether acute or convalescent, the COVID-19 samples came from the United States, Italy and Spain.

Under the authors' procedure: Reference gene primer amplification gave estimated nucleated cell counts. Some clones are missing from TCRdb's copy, which holds only in-frame ones; the method was immunoSEQ multiplex PCR. The V and J calls and clone size are taken from that table; D and trimming were inferred from the DNA. This repertoire shows about 190,000 clones, approximately 80% found once; its top ten account for roughly 14%. J gave up 2 bases and V 4 bases, and 6 bases lay outside the gene matches. Germline CDR1 MNHEY, CDR2 SVGEGT. There are 15 residues in the CDR3. The source of this sequence is a man aged 50 to 59 who had recovered from COVID-19. The specimen sequenced was peripheral blood. The chain couples TRBV6-2 or TRBV6-3 to TRBJ1-1; 8 nucleotides agree with TRBD1. The CDR3 protein is CASSSRGTGNTEAFF. The CDR3 nucleotides read TGTGCCAGCAGTTCTCGCGGGACAGGTAACACTGAAGCTTTCTTT.